This T cell receptor (beta chain) was documented in a study of tumor-infiltrating lymphocytes in localized non-small cell lung cancer. As concerns this clone: Its specificity is unknown.

This table comes from immunoSEQ multiplex PCR, and its TCRdb copy is limited to in-frame clones, with some not included. The table records around 15,000 clones, around 80% of them present only once. Regarding the study as a whole: Each assay used a separate piece of the same tissue.

V dropped 3 bases and J dropped 4 bases, with 1 base sitting between them. This CDR3 has 11 residues. Germline CDR1 ENHRY, CDR2 SYGVKD. The sample consisted of uninvolved lung tissue not adjacent to the tumor. The chain carries TRBV10-3 and TRBJ2-1, with D unresolved. The clonotype originates from a human donor with non-small cell lung cancer. The CDR3 region is CAISDYNEQFF. The CDR3 DNA sequence: TGTGCCATCAGTGATTACAATGAGCAGTTCTTC.